The sequence of this TCR beta chain was determined in a study of T cell responses to AZD1222 COVID-19 vaccine. Clones were read by immunoSEQ multiplex PCR, and TCRdb kept only the in-frame ones, dropping some. The data show about 120,000 clones, with roughly 90% seen just once and around 1.7% held by the top ten. Findings and caveats of the study: Only a handful of AZD1222 recipients, roughly 6 in all, had baseline seropositivity.

The CDR3 loop spans 15 amino acids. Germline assignment: CDR1 MNHEY and CDR2 SVGAGI. V lost 5 bases and J 0 bases, leaving 13 bases between the germline ends. As to this clone: Its specificity is not known.

The starting material was peripheral blood, obtained on day 0 of AZD1222 vaccination. The sequence was obtained from an adult in good health. This rearrangement joins TRBV6-5 to TRBJ1-1, with unresolved D. CDR3 DNA: TGTGCCAGCAGTCGAGGTCTACCCTTGAACACTGAAGCTTTCTTT. Translating gives CASSRGLPLNTEAFF.